A single T cell receptor beta chain is shown here with its context. Germline V gene lookup returns CDR1 SGHDT and CDR2 YYEEEE. J gave up 5 bases and V 0 bases, and 8 bases lay outside the gene matches. This CDR3 spans 16 amino acids. This specimen comes from a study of blood T cell repertoires in COVID-19. About the study: The analysed material was cDNA or gDNA that came from T cells, B-cell-depleted T cells, or PBMCs.

The table came from immunoSEQ multiplex PCR; TCRdb's copy has only in-frame clones and leaves some out. The data contain approximately 480,000 clones, 89% of them singletons. J is TRBJ2-5 and V is TRBV5-6; 9 bases match TRBD2. The TCR was taken from a man aged 18-30 years with COVID-19, enrolled during active disease. Sequenced sample: peripheral blood. For the CDR3, the DNA is TGTGCCAGCAGCTTGGTTGGCCTAGCGGGGTCTGAGACCCAGTACTTC. Its translation: CASSLVGLAGSETQYF.